These T cell receptor beta chains were read from a single sample in a study of shared clonotypes between healthy human individuals. Assay: immunoSEQ multiplex PCR; the TCRdb copy retains only in-frame clones and omits some. The table records fewer than 1 million clones, 95% to 97% of them present only once. The sequenced material came from naive CD8+ T cells sorted from blood. The receptor set was obtained from a man aged 25-45 years in good health. CDR3s include the opening cysteine and the closing phenylalanine or tryptophan. The order of the fields is clone size, J gene, D gene, V gene, CDR3 DNA, CDR3 protein. D genes are given only for firm matches. Size values are once, few and many counts, or a class for expanded clones, and some rows have none.

>-|TRBJ1-1|-|TRBV27
TGTGCCAGCAGTGCGGGACGGAGGAACACTGAAGCTTTCTTT
CASSAGRRNTEAFF
>-|TRBJ1-2|-|TRBV4-2
TGTGCCAGCAGCCAAGTCAACAGCGTCTATGGCTACACCTTC
CASSQVNSVYGYTF
>-|TRBJ2-1|-|TRBV5-1
TGCGCCAGCAGCTTGGAGGACAATCTATGGGACAATGAGCAGTTCTTC
CASSLEDNLWDNEQFF
>once|TRBJ2-1|-|TRBV27
TGTGCCAGCAGTACTAGTTTCGGCAACAATGAGCAGTTCTTC
CASSTSFGNNEQFF
>-|TRBJ2-7|TRBD2|TRBV9
TGTGCCAGCAGCGTAGCAAGTCTAGCGGGGACCTACGAGCAGTACTTC
CASSVASLAGTYEQYF
>-|TRBJ2-1|TRBD1|TRBV6-6
TGTGCCAGCAGTTGGGGGACAGGACCCCTCAATGAGCAGTTCTTC
CASSWGTGPLNEQFF
>-|TRBJ2-7|TRBD1|TRBV27
TGTGCCAGCAGTTCCCCTCCGGACAGGGGGCGCGAGCAGTACTTC
CASSSPPDRGREQYF
>-|TRBJ2-1|TRBD2|TRBV5-8
TGTGCCAGCGGCGCGGGAGAAAGTGAATACAATGAGCAGTTCTTC
CASGAGESEYNEQFF
>-|TRBJ2-5|-|TRBV13
TGTGCCAGCAGCTACCAAGAGACCCAGTACTTC
CASSYQETQYF
>-|TRBJ2-7|-|TRBV29-1
TGCAGCGTTGAAGCTGGTTCGGGAGCGACTCCCTACGAGCAGTACTTC
CSVEAGSGATPYEQYF
>-|TRBJ1-1|-|TRBV18
TGTGCCAGCTCATTAGCCGGCACTGAAGCTTTCTTT
CASSLAGTEAFF
>-|TRBJ1-2|-|TRBV7-9
TGTGCCAGCAGCTTGAACAGGAACGAGGGAGGCTACACCTTC
CASSLNRNEGGYTF
>-|TRBJ2-7|-|TRBV7-6
TGTGCCAGCAGCTCAGACTCGGACGAGCAGTACTTC
CASSSDSDEQYF
>-|TRBJ2-2|-|TRBV4-3
TGCGCCAGCAGCCAAGACCATGGGAAGCTGTTTTTT
CASSQDHGKLFF
>-|TRBJ2-7|-|TRBV27
TGTGCCAGCAGTTTATCGGGCGGGACAGCACCCTACGAGCAGTACTTC
CASSLSGGTAPYEQYF
>-|TRBJ2-1|TRBD1|TRBV6-5
TGTGCCAGCAGTTATGGGACAGGGGTCCACAATGAGCAGTTCTTC
CASSYGTGVHNEQFF
>-|TRBJ2-3|TRBD2|TRBV5-5
TGTGCCAGCAGCGTGGGACTAGCGGGAGTAGATACGCAGTATTTT
CASSVGLAGVDTQYF
>-|TRBJ2-3|-|TRBV13
TGTGCCAGCAGCTCCCCAGCTGTGACAGATACGCAGTATTTT
CASSSPAVTDTQYF
>-|TRBJ2-7|-|TRBV5-4
TGTGCCAGCAGCCCCGGGCTCCGCGAGCAGTACTTC
CASSPGLREQYF
>-|TRBJ1-3|-|TRBV5-6
TGTGCCAGCAGCCCTACAGTAGCTGGAAACACCATATATTTT
CASSPTVAGNTIYF
>-|TRBJ2-7|TRBD1|TRBV9
TGTGCCAGCGGGACCGGGACAGGCGCCTACGAGCAGTACTTC
CASGTGTGAYEQYF